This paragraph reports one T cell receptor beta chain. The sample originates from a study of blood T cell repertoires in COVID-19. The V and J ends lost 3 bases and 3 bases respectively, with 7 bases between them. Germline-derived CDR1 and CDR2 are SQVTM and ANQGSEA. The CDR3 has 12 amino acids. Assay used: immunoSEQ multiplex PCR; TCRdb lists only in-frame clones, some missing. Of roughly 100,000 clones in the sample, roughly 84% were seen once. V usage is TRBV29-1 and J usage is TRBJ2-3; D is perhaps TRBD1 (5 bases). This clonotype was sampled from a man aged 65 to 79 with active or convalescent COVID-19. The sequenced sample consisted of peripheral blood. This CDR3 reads CSVDRETDTQYF. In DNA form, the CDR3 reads TGCAGCGTTGACAGGGAAACAGATACGCAGTATTTT.